The 28 T cell receptor beta chains reported below all come from one sample, sequenced in a study of blood T cell repertoires in COVID-19. Profiled with immunoSEQ multiplex PCR; TCRdb holds only in-frame clones, not every one. This table holds roughly 230,000 clones, about nine tenths found once. Sequencing input: peripheral blood. These receptors all come from a young man with COVID-19, enrolled during active disease.

V gene TRBV9 combines with J gene TRBJ1-1; 9 bases are shared with TRBD1. Trimming removed 2 bases from V and 4 bases from J; junction bases left unmatched: 3. Germline lookup yields CDR1 SGDLS and CDR2 YYNGEE. The CDR3 is 14 residues long. The CDR3 loop reads CASSVDRGATEAFF. The DNA for the CDR3 is TGTGCCAGCAGCGTGGACAGGGGAGCCACTGAAGCTTTCTTT. The whole variable domain, remainder taken from reference TRBV9 and TRBJ1-1, is DSGVTQTPKHLITATGQRVTLRCSPRSGDLSVYWYQQSLDQGLQFLIQYYNGEERAKGNILERFSAQQFPDLHSELNLSSLELGDSALYFCASSVDRGATEAFFGQGTRLTVV.

This clone was recorded only once. The chain carries TRBV18 and TRBJ1-4; no definite D call. The CDR3 spans 16 residues. Trimming took off 2 bases at V and 5 bases at J, with 15 bases between the two ends. Looked up from germline, CDR1 is KGHSH and CDR2 is LQKENI. DNA of the CDR3: TGTGCCAGCTCACCAAGTCCGATGACCGGGAATGAAAAACTGTTTTTT. This encodes CASSPSPMTGNEKLFF. Combining the CDR3 with reference TRBV18 and TRBJ1-4 gives the whole variable domain NAGVMQNPRHLVRRRGQEARLRCSPMKGHSHVYWYRQLPEEGLKFMVYLQKENIIDESGMPKERFSAEFPKEGPSILRIQQVVRGDSAAYFCASSPSPMTGNEKLFFGSGTQLSVL.

This chain joins TRBV15 and TRBJ1-5; D might be TRBD1 (5 bases). Trimming left V 8 bases short and J 4 bases short, with 15 bases between. Germline assignment: CDR1 LNHNV and CDR2 YYDKDF (reference sequence). The length of the CDR3 is 14 residues. DNA for the CDR3: TGTGCCACCGGGCAGGTAAGGGGAAATCAGCCCCAGCATTTT. It codes for CATGQVRGNQPQHF.

The V call is TRBV4-1, the J call TRBJ1-5; 9 bases are a match to TRBD1. Germline assignment: CDR1 MGHRA and CDR2 YSYEKL. V lost 6 bases and J lost 6; bases outside the gene matches: 12. This CDR3 spans 16 amino acids. The CDR3 nucleotides are TGCGCCAGCAGGAACGAGGGGACAGGGTTTCTTCAGCCCCAGCATTTT. Translation gives CASRNEGTGFLQPQHF.

The chain uses TRBV28 and TRBJ1-2, with D hard to call. Germline V CDR1 and CDR2: MDHEN, SYDVKM. V gave up 4 bases and J gave up 5 bases, with 5 bases separating them. The CDR3 extends over 11 amino acids. CDR3 in amino acids: CASSYNYGYTF. CDR3 in DNA: TGTGCCAGCAGTTACAATTATGGCTACACCTTC.

For this clone: An end of the junction does not agree with germline; a read error may underlie this. The chain has TRBV12-3 or TRBV12-4 and TRBJ1-6, with a weak D call TRBD1 (5 bases). The CDR3 has 13 residues. In nucleotides, the CDR3 is TGTGCCAGCAGCTTAGGGGCCCTGTCACCCCTCCACTTT. Translated: CASSLGALSPLHF.

The rearrangement uses TRBV12-3 or TRBV12-4 and TRBJ2-3; possible D gene TRBD2, 7 bases. V shed 8 bases and J shed 4 bases, with 13 bases lying between them. The CDR3 covers 13 residues. The CDR3 DNA is TGTGCCAGCCGTAAAGGGGGGGCAGATACGCAGTATTTT. Residues: CASRKGGADTQYF.

The J gene is TRBJ1-1, the V gene TRBV2; 7 bases line up with TRBD1. Germline V CDR1 and CDR2: SNHLY, FYNNEI. With 3 bases clipped from V and 1 base from J, the junction kept 2 bases outside the gene matches. The CDR3 runs 14 residues. For the CDR3, the DNA is TGTGCCAGCAGTGAGGGACAGCCGAACACTGAAGCTTTCTTT. Its protein product is CASSEGQPNTEAFF.

This chain links TRBV27 with TRBJ2-1; TRBD1 aligns across 7 bases. CDR3 size: 12 residues. The germline V gene has CDR1 MNHEY and CDR2 SMNVEV (reference sequence). The junction had 6 bases not matched to a gene; V was cut back by 7 bases and J by 9 bases. CDR3 sequence reads: CASKGSGGEQFF. In nucleotides, the CDR3 is TGTGCCAGCAAAGGGTCAGGGGGTGAGCAGTTCTTC.

The chain is built from TRBV5-1 and TRBJ2-3, with 12 bases that match TRBD1. V lost 2 bases and J lost 6; bases outside the gene matches: 10. The germline CDR1 and CDR2 sequences are SGHRS and YFSETQ. The CDR3 is 17 residues long. The CDR3: CASSFKGQGAGMDTQYF. DNA for the CDR3: TGCGCCAGCAGCTTTAAGGGACAGGGGGCAGGAATGGATACGCAGTATTTT.

The chain joins TRBV19 to TRBJ2-3; unclear D gene. V lost 7 bases, J lost 3 bases, and 8 bases lay in between. The CDR3 covers 12 residues. In germline, CDR1 is LNHDA, CDR2 SQIVND (reference sequence). In nucleotides, the CDR3 is TGTGCCAGTAAAACCAGAACAGATACGCAGTATTTT. Protein product: CASKTRTDTQYF. Together with reference TRBV19 and TRBJ2-3, the CDR3 gives the full variable domain: DGGITQSPKYLFRKEGQNVTLSCEQNLNHDAMYWYRQDPGQGLRLIYYSQIVNDFQKGDIAEGYSVSREKKESFPLTVTSAQKNPTAFYLCASKTRTDTQYFGPGTRLTVL.

This clone was counted once. This sequence joins TRBV28 and TRBJ2-5, with D uncertain. Germline-derived CDR1 and CDR2 are MDHEN and SYDVKM. The V gene lost 10 bases and the J gene lost 1 base, with 13 bases spanning the gap. The CDR3 runs to 13 residues. The CDR3 region has the DNA TGTGCCACCTCCACACAGCCCCAAGAGACCCAGTACTTC. Protein product: CATSTQPQETQYF.

This clone appeared once. The V and J genes are TRBV15 and TRBJ2-7; D perhaps matches TRBD1 (6 bases). The germline V gene encodes CDR1 LNHNV and CDR2 YYDKDF (reference sequence). This CDR3 contains 16 residues. V was cut by 1 base and J by 6 bases, with 19 bases left in between. CDR3 sequence reads: CATSRGFTGIESEQYF. DNA of the CDR3: TGTGCCACCAGCAGAGGATTCACAGGGATCGAGTCCGAGCAGTACTTC.

This chain uses TRBV13 with TRBJ1-2; 10 positions match TRBD1. With V trimmed by 3 bases and J by 5 bases, 6 bases remained unmatched. This CDR3 spans 15 amino acids. Germline CDR1 reads PRHDT; CDR2 reads FYEKMQ (reference sequence). CDR3 protein: CASSLGQGQFYGYTF. The CDR3 coding sequence is TGTGCCAGCAGCTTGGGACAGGGGCAGTTTTATGGCTACACCTTC.

This sequence joins TRBV6-5 and TRBJ1-2, with D maybe TRBD1 (6 bases). The V gene lost 2 bases and the J gene lost 4 bases, with 8 bases spanning the gap. The CDR3 runs 13 residues. Germline CDR1 and CDR2: MNHEY and SVGAGI. For the CDR3, the DNA is TGTGCCAGCAGTTACCAGGACAGCTATGGCTACACCTTC. This gives the protein CASSYQDSYGYTF.

This sequence joins TRBV7-9 and TRBJ2-7; weak D call: TRBD1 (6 bases). V was clipped by 5 bases and J by 0 bases, with 14 bases between them. Germline V lookup: CDR1 SEHNR, CDR2 FQNEAQ (reference sequence). The CDR3 extends over 15 amino acids. Here the CDR3 DNA reads TGTGCCAGCAGCCAGGGACACCATAGCTCCTACGAGCAGTACTTC. As protein: CASSQGHHSSYEQYF.

This clone was seen a single time. The CDR3 region is CASSRRGTTNTEAFF. The CDR3 DNA is TGTGCCAGCAGCCGCAGGGGTACGACGAACACTGAAGCTTTCTTT. This sequence joins TRBV11-2 and TRBJ1-1; TRBD1 might be the D (6 bases). With 5 bases removed from V and 1 base from J, the gap between germline ends came to 14 bases. Germline-derived CDR1 and CDR2 are SGHAT and FQNNGV. This CDR3 spans 15 amino acids.

The chain joins TRBV3-1 (or the pseudogene TRBV3-2) to TRBJ1-2; D gene unclear. Germline CDR1 reads LGHDT; CDR2 reads YNNKEL (reference sequence). The CDR3 consists of 14 residues. Trimming removed 0 bases at V and 1 base at J, with 6 bases between. The CDR3 sequence: CASSQDILNYGYTF. For the CDR3, the DNA is TGTGCCAGCAGCCAAGACATACTTAACTATGGCTACACCTTC.

The CDR3 protein is CASSWGLRQGGGTEAFF. The CDR3, as DNA: TGCGCCAGCAGCTGGGGTCTTAGACAGGGAGGAGGCACTGAAGCTTTCTTT. The genes are TRBV5-1 and TRBJ1-1; 7 bases are a match to TRBD1. Germline V CDR1 and CDR2: SGHRS, YFSETQ. After removal of 3 bases from V and 4 bases from J, the junction contained 15 bases not matched to a gene. CDR3 length: 17 amino acids. The variable domain in full, with the rest retrieved from reference TRBV5-1 and TRBJ1-1, is KAGVTQTPRYLIKTRGQQVTLSCSPISGHRSVSWYQQTPGQGLQFLFEYFSETQRNKGNFPGRFSGRQFSNSRSEMNVSTLELGDSALYLCASSWGLRQGGGTEAFFGQGTRLTVV.

A single count supports this clone. The chain carries TRBV7-9 and TRBJ2-7; TRBD2 aligns across 16 bases. J was trimmed by 7 bases and V by 10 bases; bases with no gene match: 10. CDR3 length: 15 residues. Germline assignment: CDR1 SEHNR and CDR2 FQNEAQ (reference sequence). The CDR3 region is CATSGTSGGVGEQYF. The CDR3 DNA follows: TGTGCCACTTCCGGGACTAGCGGGGGGGTCGGAGAGCAGTACTTC. Full variable domain (missing parts from reference TRBV7-9 and TRBJ2-7): DTGVSQNPRHKITKRGQNVTFRCDPISEHNRLYWYRQTLGQGPEFLTYFQNEAQLEKSRLLSDRFSAERPKGSFSTLEIQRTEQGDSAMYLCATSGTSGGVGEQYFGPGTRLTVT.

The gene calls are TRBV12-5 and TRBJ2-1; 13 bases map to TRBD2. CDR1 and CDR2 (germline): LGHNT, FRNRAP. V was pared by 5 bases and J by 6 bases, with 13 bases of the junction left unmatched. This CDR3 is 18 amino acids long. The CDR3 loop is CASGPHLRGLAGLNEQFF. The CDR3 DNA is TGTGCTAGTGGTCCACACTTAAGGGGACTAGCGGGGCTCAATGAGCAGTTCTTC. The complete variable domain, with remaining parts taken from reference TRBV12-5 and TRBJ2-1, reads DARVTQTPRHKVTEMGQEVTMRCQPILGHNTVFWYRQTMMQGLELLAYFRNRAPLDDSGMPKDRFSAEMPDATLATLKIQPSEPRDSAVYFCASGPHLRGLAGLNEQFFGPGTRLTVL.

This chain joins TRBV5-6 and TRBJ2-3; D is possibly TRBD2 (5 bases). The CDR3 is 15 residues long. Germline CDR1 SGHDT, CDR2 YYEEEE. V lost 0 bases and J lost 4, with 12 bases in between. The CDR3 protein is CASSLDYFGADTQYF. The CDR3, as DNA: TGTGCCAGCAGCTTGGATTATTTCGGGGCAGATACGCAGTATTTT. Based on the CDR3 plus reference TRBV5-6 and TRBJ2-3, the full variable domain is DAGVTQSPTHLIKTRGQQVTLRCSPKSGHDTVSWYQQALGQGPQFIFQYYEEEERQRGNFPDRFSGHQFPNYSSELNVNALLLGDSALYLCASSLDYFGADTQYFGPGTRLTVL.

V is TRBV4-1 and J is TRBJ1-4, with unresolved D. This CDR3 has 15 amino acids. Germline lookup yields CDR1 MGHRA and CDR2 YSYEKL. V was cut by 3 bases and J by 7 bases, with 15 bases left in between. CDR3 in amino acids: CASSQMSIRPEKLFF. The CDR3 nucleotides read TGCGCCAGCAGCCAGATGTCTATTCGCCCTGAAAAACTGTTTTTT.

The table lists this clone with a count of one. This sequence joins TRBV30 and TRBJ1-2, with a tentative D call TRBD1 (5 bases). The germline gives CDR1 GTSNPN, CDR2 SVGIG (reference sequence). CDR3 size: 14 residues. Trimming took off 1 base at V and 3 bases at J, with 12 bases between the two ends. The CDR3 sequence: CAWSAGPGDYGYTF. The CDR3 DNA reads TGTGCCTGGAGTGCGGGGCCGGGGGACTATGGCTACACCTTC.

V gene TRBV5-4 combines with J gene TRBJ2-5; TRBD2 matches at 11 bases. Trimming removed 2 bases from V and 1 base from J; junction bases left unmatched: 1. This CDR3 contains 15 residues. The germline CDR1 and CDR2 sequences are SGHNT and YYREEE (reference sequence). The CDR3 DNA sequence: TGTGCCAGCAGCTTAGGACTAGCGGGCCAAGAGACCCAGTACTTC. Translated, it gives CASSLGLAGQETQYF.

The chain uses TRBV12-3 or TRBV12-4 and TRBJ1-5, with D possibly being TRBD1 (5 bases). The length of the CDR3 is 13 residues. The V gene lost 7 bases and the J gene lost 9 bases, with 16 bases spanning the gap. The CDR3: CASTGRGSGPQHF. Written as DNA, the CDR3 is TGTGCCAGCACCGGGCGGGGGTCAGGGCCCCAGCATTTT.

This clone was seen a handful of times. The genes are TRBV5-4 and TRBJ1-5; 8 nucleotides agree with TRBD1. Germline assignment: CDR1 SGHNT and CDR2 YYREEE (reference sequence). J gave up 1 base and V 3 bases, and 3 bases lay outside the gene matches. The CDR3 covers 15 residues. The DNA of the CDR3 is TGTGCCAGCAGCTCGGACAGGGACAGCAATCAGCCCCAGCATTTT. This sequence encodes CASSSDRDSNQPQHF.

The V gene is TRBV5-5, the J gene TRBJ1-3; no clear D. Germline V gene lookup returns CDR1 SGHKS and CDR2 YYEKEE (reference sequence). This CDR3 region has 14 residues. The germline V and J ends were trimmed by 3 bases and 7 bases, with 14 bases remaining between them. The CDR3 here is CASSYRRTGNTIYF. The CDR3 DNA reads TGTGCCAGCAGCTATAGAAGAACCGGGAACACCATATATTTT.